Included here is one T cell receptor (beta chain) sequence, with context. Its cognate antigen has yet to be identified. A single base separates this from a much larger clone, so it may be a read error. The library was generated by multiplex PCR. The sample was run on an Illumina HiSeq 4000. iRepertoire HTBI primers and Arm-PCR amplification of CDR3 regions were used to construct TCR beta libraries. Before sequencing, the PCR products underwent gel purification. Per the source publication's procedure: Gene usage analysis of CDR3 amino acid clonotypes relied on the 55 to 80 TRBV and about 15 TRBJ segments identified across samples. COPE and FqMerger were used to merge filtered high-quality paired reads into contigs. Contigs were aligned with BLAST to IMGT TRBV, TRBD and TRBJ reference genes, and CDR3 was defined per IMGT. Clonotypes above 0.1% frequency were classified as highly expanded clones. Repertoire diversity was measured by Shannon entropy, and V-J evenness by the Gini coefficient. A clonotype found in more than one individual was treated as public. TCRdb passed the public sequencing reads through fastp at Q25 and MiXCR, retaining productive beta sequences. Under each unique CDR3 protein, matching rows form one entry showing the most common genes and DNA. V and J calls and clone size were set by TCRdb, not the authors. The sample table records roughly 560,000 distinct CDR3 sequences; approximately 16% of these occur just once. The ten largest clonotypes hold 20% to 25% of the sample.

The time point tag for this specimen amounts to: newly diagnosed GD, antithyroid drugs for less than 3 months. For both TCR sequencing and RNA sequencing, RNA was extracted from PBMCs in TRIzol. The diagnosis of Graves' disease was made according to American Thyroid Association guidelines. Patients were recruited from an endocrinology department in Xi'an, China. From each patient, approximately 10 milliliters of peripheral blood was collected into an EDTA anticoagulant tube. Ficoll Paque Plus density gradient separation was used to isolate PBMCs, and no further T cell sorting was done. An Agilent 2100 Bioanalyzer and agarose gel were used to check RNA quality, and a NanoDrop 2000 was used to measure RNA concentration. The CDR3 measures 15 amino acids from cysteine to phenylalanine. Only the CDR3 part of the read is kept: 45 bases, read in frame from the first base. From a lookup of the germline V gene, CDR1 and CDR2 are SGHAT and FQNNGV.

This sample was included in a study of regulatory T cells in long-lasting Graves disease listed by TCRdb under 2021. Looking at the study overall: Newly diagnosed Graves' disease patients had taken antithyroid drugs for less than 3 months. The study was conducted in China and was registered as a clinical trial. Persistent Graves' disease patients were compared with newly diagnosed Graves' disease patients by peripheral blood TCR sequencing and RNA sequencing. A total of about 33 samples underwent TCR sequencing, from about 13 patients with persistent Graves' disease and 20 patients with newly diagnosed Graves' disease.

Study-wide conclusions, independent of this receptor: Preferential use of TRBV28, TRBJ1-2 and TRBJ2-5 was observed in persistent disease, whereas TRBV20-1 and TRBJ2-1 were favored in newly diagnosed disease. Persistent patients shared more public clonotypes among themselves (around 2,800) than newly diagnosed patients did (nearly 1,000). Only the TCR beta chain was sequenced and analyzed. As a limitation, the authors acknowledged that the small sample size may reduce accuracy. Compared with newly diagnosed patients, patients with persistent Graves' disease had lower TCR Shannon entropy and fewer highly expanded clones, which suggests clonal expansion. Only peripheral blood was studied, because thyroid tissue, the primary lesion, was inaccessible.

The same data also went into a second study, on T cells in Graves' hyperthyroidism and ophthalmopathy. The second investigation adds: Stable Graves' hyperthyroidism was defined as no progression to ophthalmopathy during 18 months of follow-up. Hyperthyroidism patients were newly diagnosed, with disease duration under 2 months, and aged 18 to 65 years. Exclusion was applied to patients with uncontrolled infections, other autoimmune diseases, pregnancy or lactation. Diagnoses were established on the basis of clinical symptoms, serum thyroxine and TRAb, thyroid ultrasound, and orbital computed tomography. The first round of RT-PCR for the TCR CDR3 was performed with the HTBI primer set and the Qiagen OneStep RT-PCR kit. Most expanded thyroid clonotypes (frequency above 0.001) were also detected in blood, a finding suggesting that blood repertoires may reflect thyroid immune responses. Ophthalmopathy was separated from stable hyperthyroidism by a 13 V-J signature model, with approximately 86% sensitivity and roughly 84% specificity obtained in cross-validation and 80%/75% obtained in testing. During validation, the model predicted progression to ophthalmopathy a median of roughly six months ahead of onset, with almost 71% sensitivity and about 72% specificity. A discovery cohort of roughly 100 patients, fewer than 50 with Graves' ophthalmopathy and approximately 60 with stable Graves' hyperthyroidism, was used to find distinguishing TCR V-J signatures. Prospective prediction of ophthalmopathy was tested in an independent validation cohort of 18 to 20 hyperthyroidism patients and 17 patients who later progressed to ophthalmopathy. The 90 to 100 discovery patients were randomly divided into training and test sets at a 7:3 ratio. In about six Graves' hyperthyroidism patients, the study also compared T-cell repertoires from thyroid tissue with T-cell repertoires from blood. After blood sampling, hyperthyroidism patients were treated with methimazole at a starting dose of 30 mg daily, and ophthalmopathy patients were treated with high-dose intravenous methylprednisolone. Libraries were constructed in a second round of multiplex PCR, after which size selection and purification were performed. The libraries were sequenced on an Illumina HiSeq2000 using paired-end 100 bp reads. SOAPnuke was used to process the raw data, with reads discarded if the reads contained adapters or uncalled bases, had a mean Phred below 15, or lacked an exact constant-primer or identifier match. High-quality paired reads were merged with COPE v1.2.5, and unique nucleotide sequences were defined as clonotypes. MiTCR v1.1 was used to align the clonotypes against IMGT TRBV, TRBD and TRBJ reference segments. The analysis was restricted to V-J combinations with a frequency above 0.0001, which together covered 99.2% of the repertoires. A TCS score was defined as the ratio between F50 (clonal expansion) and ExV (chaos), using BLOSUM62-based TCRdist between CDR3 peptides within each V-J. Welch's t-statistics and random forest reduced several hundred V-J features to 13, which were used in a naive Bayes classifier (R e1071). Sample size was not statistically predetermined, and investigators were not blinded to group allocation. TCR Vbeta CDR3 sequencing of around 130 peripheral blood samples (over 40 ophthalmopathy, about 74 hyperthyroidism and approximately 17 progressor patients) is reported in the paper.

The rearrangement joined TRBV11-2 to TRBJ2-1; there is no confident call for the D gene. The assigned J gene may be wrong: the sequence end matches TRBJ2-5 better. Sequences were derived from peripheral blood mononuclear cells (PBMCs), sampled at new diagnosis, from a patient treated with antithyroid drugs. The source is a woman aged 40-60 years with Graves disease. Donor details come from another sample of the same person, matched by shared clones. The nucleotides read TGTGCCAGCAGCTCTAGTCGGTCTCGCCAAGAGACCCAGTACTTC. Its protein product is CASSSSRSRQETQYF.